The 16 T cell receptor beta chains below were found in one sample sequenced in a study of OX40 agonist ivuxolimab in advanced cancers. The repertoire was sequenced with immunoSEQ multiplex PCR; TCRdb's copy has only in-frame clones and lacks some. The sample has roughly 13,000 clones; approximately 90% are singletons. This specimen consisted of CD4+ or CD8+ T cells sorted from blood, obtained in a trial of the OX40 agonist ivuxolimab. These receptors were obtained from an adult with an advanced solid tumor such as melanoma, head and neck, liver or kidney cancer.

The rearrangement links TRBV27 to TRBJ2-7; a weak D match, TRBD2 (5 bases). CDR3 length: 14 amino acids. CDR1 and CDR2 (germline): MNHEY, SMNVEV (reference sequence). Trimming took 6 bases from V and 2 from J, leaving 14 bases between them. CDR3 bases: TGTGCCAGCAGGGACCGTGCGGGCCCCTACGAGCAGTACTTC. Residues: CASRDRAGPYEQYF.

The V gene is TRBV9, the J gene TRBJ2-3, with TRBD2 matching over 8 bases. Germline V gene lookup returns CDR1 SGDLS and CDR2 YYNGEE. This CDR3 contains 17 residues. With V trimmed by 3 bases and J by 0 bases, 9 bases remained unmatched. For the CDR3, the DNA is TGTGCCAGCAGCGCGTCCCACATAGCGGGAAGCACAGATACGCAGTATTTT. Translation: CASSASHIAGSTDTQYF.

V is TRBV7-9 and J is TRBJ1-1; the D is unclear. This CDR3 region has 10 residues. CDR1 SEHNR and CDR2 FQNEAQ come from the germline V gene (reference sequence). The V gene lost 5 bases and the J gene lost 8 bases, with 6 bases spanning the gap. The CDR3 region has the DNA TGTGCCAGCAGCCGCGGGGAAGCTTTCTTT. Amino acids: CASSRGEAFF.

V and J are TRBV4-3 and TRBJ2-2, with 11 nucleotides matching TRBD2. This CDR3 is built from 17 residues. V shed 0 bases and J 5 bases; nucleotides not matched to a gene: 5. Per germline, CDR1 LGHNA and CDR2 YSLEER. In nucleotides, the CDR3 is TGCGCCAGCAGCCAAGATCTCCCTAGCGGGGGGACCGGGGAGCTGTTTTTT. It translates to CASSQDLPSGGTGELFF.

This clone appeared a single time. The chain joins TRBV2 to TRBJ2-7; maybe TRBD1 (5 bases). There are 14 residues in the CDR3. Deletions cut 2 bases from V and 6 bases from J, with 14 bases between. Germline lookup yields CDR1 SNHLY and CDR2 FYNNEI. CDR3: CASSEFGRVSEQYF. In DNA, the CDR3 is TGTGCCAGCAGTGAATTTGGCAGGGTTAGCGAGCAGTACTTC.

This clone is a singleton in its sample. This chain connects TRBV30 to TRBJ2-7, with 8 nucleotides matching TRBD1. The V gene end was trimmed by 3 bases and the J gene end by 5 bases; junction bases not matched to a gene: 9. This CDR3 comprises 14 residues. CDR1 and CDR2 from the germline V gene are GTSNPN and SVGIG (reference sequence). For the CDR3, the DNA is TGTGCCTGGAGGGGAGGACAGGGTTTCGACGAGCAGTACTTC. Encoded protein: CAWRGGQGFDEQYF.

The chain carries TRBV27 and TRBJ2-1; TRBD2 aligns across 14 bases. There are 14 residues in the CDR3. Trimming removed 5 bases from V and 10 bases from J; junction bases left unmatched: 4. The V gene's germline CDR1 is MNHEY and CDR2 SMNVEV (reference sequence). CDR3 region: CASSTGLAGVEQFF. For the CDR3, the DNA is TGTGCCAGCAGTACGGGACTAGCGGGAGTCGAGCAGTTCTTC.

The rearrangement links TRBV4-1 to TRBJ2-1; D is unresolved. V was trimmed by 6 bases and J by 3 bases, leaving 9 bases between them. The length of the CDR3 is 13 residues. The germline V gene has CDR1 MGHRA and CDR2 YSYEKL. The CDR3 spells CASSQTLYNEQFF. CDR3 DNA sequence: TGCGCCAGCAGTCAGACTCTCTACAATGAGCAGTTCTTC.

The rearrangement joins TRBV2 to TRBJ2-3; D is undetermined. V lost 6 bases to trimming and J lost 5 bases, with 6 bases between them. Germline CDR1 and CDR2: SNHLY and FYNNEI. The CDR3 spans 11 residues. CDR3 DNA: TGTGCCAGCAGGAGTGGAGATACGCAGTATTTT. This translates into CASRSGDTQYF. The whole variable domain, remainder taken from reference TRBV2 and TRBJ2-3, is EPEVTQTPSHQVTQMGQEVILRCVPISNHLYFYWYRQILGQKVEFLVSFYNNEISEKSEIFDDQFSVERPDGSNFTLKIRSTKLEDSAMYFCASRSGDTQYFGPGTRLTVL.

This clone has just a few counts. V and J are TRBV6-5 and TRBJ2-5; D gene uncertain. V was clipped by 0 bases and J by 4 bases, with 6 bases between them. Germline CDR1 MNHEY, CDR2 SVGAGI. The CDR3 has 13 residues. CDR3 in amino acids: CASSYSRGETQYF. Written as DNA, the CDR3 is TGTGCCAGCAGTTACTCGCGTGGAGAGACCCAGTACTTC.

The chain couples TRBV7-9 to TRBJ1-2; D gene ambiguous. The CDR3 sequence is 13 residues long. Germline assignment: CDR1 SEHNR and CDR2 FQNEAQ (reference sequence). V gave up 7 bases and J gave up 3 bases, with 12 bases separating them. Here the CDR3 reads CASTIGRDYGYTF. DNA for the CDR3: TGTGCCAGCACCATCGGGAGAGACTATGGCTACACCTTC.

This chain connects TRBV6-1 to TRBJ2-7; 9 nucleotides line up with TRBD1. Germline CDR1 reads MNHNS; CDR2 reads SASEGT. Unmatched junction bases numbered 2, after V lost 2 bases and J lost 0 bases. This CDR3 is built from 15 residues. This CDR3 is CASSEKTGGSYEQYF. CDR3 coding DNA: TGTGCCAGCAGTGAAAAGACAGGGGGCTCCTACGAGCAGTACTTC.

The V and J genes are TRBV7-9 and TRBJ2-7, with 11 bases identical to TRBD2. The CDR3 spans 14 residues. CDR1 is SEHNR, CDR2 FQNEAQ, per germline (reference sequence). The trim removed 4 bases at V and 5 bases at J, leaving 4 bases unmatched. CDR3 bases: TGTGCCAGCAGCTCCCTAGCGGGAGGCCACGAGCAGTACTTC. The encoded protein is CASSSLAGGHEQYF.

The J gene is TRBJ2-3, the V gene TRBV5-7; 8 positions match TRBD1. TRBV5-7 is marked as an open reading frame, function uncertain. Trimming removed 4 bases from V and 1 base from J; junction bases left unmatched: 8. This CDR3 region has 16 residues. The CDR3 loop is CASSPTVDRGTDTQYF. CDR3 in DNA: TGTGCCAGCAGCCCCACTGTGGACAGGGGCACAGATACGCAGTATTTT.

The chain combines TRBV7-3 with TRBJ2-1, with D possibly being TRBD1 (6 bases). V lost 4 bases to trimming and J lost 8 bases, with 12 bases between them. Germline V CDR1 and CDR2: SGHTA, FQGTGA. This CDR3 is built from 13 residues. The chain's CDR3 is CASSWTDYDEQFF. DNA of the CDR3: TGTGCCAGCAGCTGGACAGATTACGATGAGCAGTTCTTC. The full variable domain, in which reference TRBV7-3 and TRBJ2-1 provide the parts outside the CDR3, is GAGVSQTPSNKVTEKGKYVELRCDPISGHTALYWYRQSLGQGPEFLIYFQGTGAADDSGLPNDRFFAVRPEGSVSTLKIQRTERGDSAVYLCASSWTDYDEQFFGPGTRLTVL.

This clone appeared once. The J gene is TRBJ2-7, the V gene TRBV6-1; 7 bases fit TRBD2. The CDR3 extends over 14 amino acids. Per germline, CDR1 MNHNS and CDR2 SASEGT. J gave up 6 bases and V 3 bases, and 8 bases lay outside the gene matches. The CDR3 reads CASSDGPGEGEQYF. CDR3 DNA: TGTGCCAGCAGTGATGGTCCGGGGGAGGGCGAGCAGTACTTC.